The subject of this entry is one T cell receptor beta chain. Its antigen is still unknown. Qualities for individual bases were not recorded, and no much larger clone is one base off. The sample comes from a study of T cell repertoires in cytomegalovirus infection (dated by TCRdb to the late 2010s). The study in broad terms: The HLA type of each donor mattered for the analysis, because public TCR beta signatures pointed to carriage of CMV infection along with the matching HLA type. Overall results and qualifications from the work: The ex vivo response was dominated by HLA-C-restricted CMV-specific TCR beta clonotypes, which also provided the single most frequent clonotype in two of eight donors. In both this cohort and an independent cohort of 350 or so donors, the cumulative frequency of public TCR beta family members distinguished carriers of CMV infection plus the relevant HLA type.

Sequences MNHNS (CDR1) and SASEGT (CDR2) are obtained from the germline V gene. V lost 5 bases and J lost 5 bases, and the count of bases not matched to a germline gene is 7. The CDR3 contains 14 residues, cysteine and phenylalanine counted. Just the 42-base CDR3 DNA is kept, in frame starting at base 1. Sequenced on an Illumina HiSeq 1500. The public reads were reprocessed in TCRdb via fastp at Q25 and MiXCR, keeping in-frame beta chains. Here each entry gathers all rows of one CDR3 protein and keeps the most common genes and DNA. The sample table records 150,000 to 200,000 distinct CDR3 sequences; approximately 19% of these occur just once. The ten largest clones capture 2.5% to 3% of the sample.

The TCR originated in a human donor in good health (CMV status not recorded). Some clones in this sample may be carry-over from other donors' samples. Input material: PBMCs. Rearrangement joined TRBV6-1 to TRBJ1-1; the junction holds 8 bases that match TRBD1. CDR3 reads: CASSLRGRETEAFF. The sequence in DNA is TGTGCCAGCAGTCTCAGGGGGCGTGAAACTGAAGCTTTCTTT.